The 23 T cell receptor beta chains in this list originate from one sample, sequenced in a study of CD8 T cells in Susac syndrome (dated by TCRdb to between 2018 and 2020). The library was obtained by the immunoSEQ multiplex PCR assay. RNA was extracted with the RNeasy kit and roughly 0.45 to 1 ug was reverse transcribed using random hexamers. The public sequencing data were trimmed at Q25 with fastp and processed into clonotypes with MiXCR by TCRdb, which kept only in-frame beta chains. Identical CDR3 proteins give one entry, which carries the most common genes and DNA. The sample records roughly 150,000 distinct CDR3 sequences, approximately 96% of which are singletons. Clones ranked in the top ten supply 0.21% of the sample. Sequencing input: CD8+ T cells from PBMCs. Receptor source: a human donor with multiple sclerosis.

V usage is TRBV7-9 and J usage is TRBJ2-7, with 7 bases identical to TRBD1. This CDR3 contains 11 residues. Germline CDR1 SEHNR, CDR2 FQNEAQ (reference sequence). With V trimmed by 10 bases and J by 5 bases, 5 bases remained unmatched. The CDR3: CAIYRGHEQYF. For the CDR3, the DNA is TGTGCCATCTACAGGGGACACGAGCAGTACTTC.

The chain couples TRBV4-1 to TRBJ2-7; D not resolved. The CDR3 is 12 amino acids. V was cut by 0 bases and J by 7 bases, with 7 bases left in between. Germline lookup yields CDR1 MGHRA and CDR2 YSYEKL. The CDR3 loop reads CASSQDRTEQYF. In nucleotides, the CDR3 is TGCGCCAGCAGCCAAGATCGAACGGAGCAGTACTTC.

The V gene is TRBV19, the J gene TRBJ1-2; 9 bases align to TRBD1. The CDR3 runs 15 residues. The J segment lost 7 bases and the V segment lost 6 bases, leaving 12 bases of the junction unmatched. The V gene's germline CDR1 is LNHDA and CDR2 SQIVND (reference sequence). The CDR3 DNA sequence: TGTGCCAGTAGACCGGGACAGGGTTCTCTGGGTGGCTACACCTTC. It translates to CASRPGQGSLGGYTF. Complete variable domain (other parts from reference TRBV19 and TRBJ1-2): DGGITQSPKYLFRKEGQNVTLSCEQNLNHDAMYWYRQDPGQGLRLIYYSQIVNDFQKGDIAEGYSVSREKKESFPLTVTSAQKNPTAFYLCASRPGQGSLGGYTFGSGTRLTVV.

This chain joins TRBV27 and TRBJ2-3, with 12 bases matching TRBD1. The germline V gene has CDR1 MNHEY and CDR2 SMNVEV (reference sequence). The CDR3 has 14 residues. V gave up 5 bases and J gave up 6 bases; unmatched junction bases: 3. The CDR3 here is CASSRDRGRDTQYF. The CDR3 DNA follows: TGTGCCAGCAGTCGGGACAGGGGGCGCGATACGCAGTATTTT.

The chain joins TRBV9 to TRBJ1-1; 8 bases are shared with TRBD1. This CDR3 region has 15 residues. Germline trimming cut 4 bases from V and 3 bases from J; bases unmatched to any gene: 8. The germline V gene encodes CDR1 SGDLS and CDR2 YYNGEE. CDR3 residues: CASSPETGEYTEAFF. The DNA for the CDR3 is TGTGCCAGCAGCCCCGAGACAGGGGAATACACTGAAGCTTTCTTT.

The chain has TRBV25-1 and TRBJ1-5; D is undetermined. Looked up from germline, CDR1 is MGHDK and CDR2 is SYGVNS. CDR3 size: 12 residues. V shed 1 base and J shed 7 bases, with 5 bases lying between them. Here the CDR3 DNA reads TGTGCCAGCAGTGAATCGGGGCAGCCCCAGCATTTT. Its translation: CASSESGQPQHF.

This clonotype has only a few counts. The genes are TRBV13 and TRBJ2-7; possibly TRBD1 for D (5 bases). The ends were cut back, 0 bases at V and 9 bases at J, with 12 bases in the middle. The CDR3 spans 13 residues. CDR1 is PRHDT and CDR2 is FYEKMQ in the germline V gene (reference sequence). CDR3 DNA sequence: TGTGCCAGCAGCTTAGGGGTTCGGACAATGCAGTACTTC. It yields the protein CASSLGVRTMQYF.

This rearrangement joins TRBV20-1 to TRBJ2-7, with D tentatively TRBD2 (5 bases). Per germline, CDR1 DFQATT and CDR2 SNEGSKA (reference sequence). V was shortened by 0 bases and J by 2 bases, with 14 bases between the two germline ends. The length of the CDR3 is 15 residues. The CDR3 DNA is TGCAGTGCTAGAGATTTGAGAGGGTCCACCTACGAGCAGTACTTC. The encoded protein is CSARDLRGSTYEQYF.

The gene calls are TRBV7-9 and TRBJ2-3; a weak D match, TRBD2 (5 bases). The CDR3 spans 15 residues. V shed 4 bases and J shed 1 base, with 12 bases lying between them. CDR1 and CDR2 from the germline V gene are SEHNR and FQNEAQ (reference sequence). CDR3: CASSSRVLGTDTQYF. The CDR3 region has the DNA TGTGCCAGCAGCTCGAGGGTCCTTGGCACAGATACGCAGTATTTT.

The chain uses TRBV30 and TRBJ1-1, with D possibly being TRBD1 (5 bases). CDR3 length: 11 residues. Germline V lookup: CDR1 GTSNPN, CDR2 SVGIG (reference sequence). Trimming took 8 bases from V and 5 from J, leaving 12 bases between them. The CDR3 sequence: CAGAGGTEAFF. CDR3 bases: TGTGCCGGGGCTGGAGGGACTGAAGCTTTCTTT.

This clonotype was found once. The V call is TRBV21-1, the J call TRBJ1-5; the DNA was not compared with TRBD1, the D call given in the table. TRBV21-1 is noted as a pseudogene. This CDR3 spans 19 amino acids. The CDR3 reads CASSYSLGIRQARNQPQHF. In nucleotides, the CDR3 is TGTGCCAGCAGCTATTCGCTGGGGATTAGACAGGCTAGGAATCAGCCCCAGCATTTT.

This rearrangement joins TRBV12-3 or TRBV12-4 to TRBJ2-1; D might be TRBD1 (5 bases). V was pared by 3 bases and J by 7 bases, with 16 bases between. The CDR3 contains 15 residues. DNA of the CDR3: TGTGCCAGCAGTTTTAGGGGTGGGTATCTAAATGAGCAGTTCTTC. Residues: CASSFRGGYLNEQFF.

CDR3 sequence reads: CASSPNVRAYQETQYF. In DNA, the CDR3 is TGCGCCAGCAGCCCTAATGTCAGGGCCTACCAAGAGACCCAGTACTTC. This sequence joins TRBV23-1 and TRBJ2-5, with D tentatively TRBD1 (5 bases). Being an ORF, TRBV23-1 has a function that is uncertain. The CDR3 loop spans 16 amino acids. Between the trimmed V and J ends, which lost 6 bases and 0 bases, there was a span of 17 bases.

This clonotype was found once. V gene TRBV5-6 combines with J gene TRBJ1-1; 10 bases agree with TRBD1. The V gene's germline CDR1 is SGHDT and CDR2 YYEEEE. The CDR3 length is 17 residues. V trimming: 3 bases; J trimming: 5 bases; junction bases outside the gene matches: 13. CDR3 loop: CASSSADRGMRGTEAFF. The CDR3 DNA is TGTGCCAGCAGCTCGGCGGACAGGGGGATGCGGGGGACTGAAGCTTTCTTT. The entire variable domain, with the rest obtained from reference TRBV5-6 and TRBJ1-1, is as follows: DAGVTQSPTHLIKTRGQQVTLRCSPKSGHDTVSWYQQALGQGPQFIFQYYEEEERQRGNFPDRFSGHQFPNYSSELNVNALLLGDSALYLCASSSADRGMRGTEAFFGQGTRLTVV.

This clonotype was detected once. V gene TRBV7-9 combines with J gene TRBJ2-2; D is possibly TRBD1 (5 bases). Deletions cut 5 bases from V and 0 bases from J, with 10 bases between. CDR1 and CDR2 (germline): SEHNR, FQNEAQ (reference sequence). CDR3 length: 15 residues. The CDR3 reads CASSRARANTGELFF. The CDR3 DNA is TGTGCCAGCAGCCGGGCCAGGGCGAACACCGGGGAGCTGTTTTTT.

This chain connects TRBV7-8 to TRBJ1-5; D uncertain. The CDR3 consists of 14 residues. Germline assignment: CDR1 SGHVS and CDR2 FQNEAQ. V lost 4 bases, J lost 1 base, and 8 bases lay in between. The CDR3 nucleotides are TGTGCCAGCAGCTGGGCACTGAGCAATCAGCCCCAGCATTTT. This translates into CASSWALSNQPQHF.

The chain joins TRBV7-9 to TRBJ1-3; 7 bases agree with TRBD1. CDR1 is SEHNR and CDR2 is FQNEAQ in the germline V gene (reference sequence). V gave up 5 bases and J gave up 3 bases; unmatched junction bases: 4. The CDR3 sequence is 14 residues long. The CDR3 region has the DNA TGTGCCAGCAGCCCTGGGACAGTTGGAAACACCATATATTTT. Translated, it gives CASSPGTVGNTIYF.

This clonotype was observed a handful of times. The chain recombines TRBV7-3 with TRBJ2-7; D could derive from TRBD1 or TRBD2 (5 bases each). Germline CDR1 is SGHTA and CDR2 is FQGTGA. This CDR3 region has 15 residues. The V end lost 6 bases, the J end lost 0 bases, and 15 bases lay between the germline ends. The CDR3 sequence: CASSPDSGSSYEQYF. CDR3 bases: TGTGCCAGCAGTCCTGACAGTGGGAGCTCCTACGAGCAGTACTTC.

V usage is TRBV4-2 and J usage is TRBJ2-7, with TRBD2 identical over 10 bases. The CDR3 is 16 residues long. Trimming removed 0 bases from V and 2 bases from J; junction bases left unmatched: 4. Germline V lookup: CDR1 LGHNA, CDR2 YNFKEQ. The CDR3 sequence: CASSQDITSGAYEQYF. DNA for the CDR3: TGTGCCAGCAGCCAAGATATAACTAGCGGGGCCTACGAGCAGTACTTC.

This clonotype was seen once. The chain recombines TRBV27 with TRBJ1-1; perhaps TRBD1 as D (5 bases). Deletions cut 4 bases from V and 5 bases from J, with 11 bases between. Germline CDR1 is MNHEY and CDR2 is SMNVEV (reference sequence). CDR3 size: 13 residues. This chain's CDR3 is CASSSGGGTEAFF. In DNA, the CDR3 is TGTGCCAGCAGTTCAGGTGGGGGGACTGAAGCTTTCTTT.

The chain carries TRBV29-1 and TRBJ1-2, with D possibly being TRBD1 (5 bases). Germline CDR1 reads SQVTM; CDR2 reads ANQGSEA. The CDR3 is 16 residues long. Trimming took 0 bases from V and 2 from J, leaving 16 bases between them. CDR3 in DNA: TGCAGCGTTGAAGATCAATTCCGTGGGGGGAACTATGGCTACACCTTC. Translating it yields CSVEDQFRGGNYGYTF.

This rearrangement joins TRBV12-5 to TRBJ1-2, with unresolved D. V gave up 9 bases and J gave up 7 bases, with 18 bases separating them. CDR1 and CDR2 from the germline V gene are LGHNT and FRNRAP. The CDR3 covers 13 residues. The CDR3 reads CASGLDLLAGYTF. The CDR3 region has the DNA TGTGCTAGCGGACTGGATTTACTTGCTGGCTACACCTTC.

The J gene is TRBJ2-7, the V gene TRBV23-1; no firm D call. TRBV23-1 is treated as an ORF (open reading frame) with a function not yet certain. The V end lost 0 bases, the J end lost 3 bases, and 12 bases lay between the germline ends. The CDR3 length is 15 residues. CDR3 in DNA: TGCGCCAGCAGTCAATCCGATAGCTTGTGCTACGAGCAGTACTTC. This codes for CASSQSDSLCYEQYF.